The T cell receptor beta chain under discussion was sequenced for a study of blood T cell repertoires in COVID-19. Study at large: Spain, Italy and the United States supplied samples that represented acute and convalescent COVID-19. PBMCs, B-cell-depleted T cells, or T cells were the source of the cDNA or gDNA that made up the material.

As originally analysed: Reference gene primer amplification yielded estimated nucleated cell counts. Method: immunoSEQ multiplex PCR; TCRdb's copy keeps in-frame clones and lacks some. Clone size and V and J calls were adopted from that table, with D and trimming inferred from the DNA. The table lists about 130,000 clones, around 70% of them singletons, with approximately 5.7% in the top ten. The origin of this receptor is a man aged 55 to 70 with acute or convalescent COVID-19. Sequencing was done on a sample of peripheral blood.

CDR3 protein: CSASKPRGNNEQFF. The CDR3 DNA reads as TGCAGTGCTAGTAAGCCTAGAGGCAACAATGAGCAGTTCTTC. This chain joins TRBV20-1 and TRBJ2-1; D call uncertain. The germline V gene encodes CDR1 DFQATT and CDR2 SNEGSKA (reference sequence). The CDR3 consists of 14 residues. V was trimmed by 3 bases and J by 5 bases, leaving 14 bases between them.